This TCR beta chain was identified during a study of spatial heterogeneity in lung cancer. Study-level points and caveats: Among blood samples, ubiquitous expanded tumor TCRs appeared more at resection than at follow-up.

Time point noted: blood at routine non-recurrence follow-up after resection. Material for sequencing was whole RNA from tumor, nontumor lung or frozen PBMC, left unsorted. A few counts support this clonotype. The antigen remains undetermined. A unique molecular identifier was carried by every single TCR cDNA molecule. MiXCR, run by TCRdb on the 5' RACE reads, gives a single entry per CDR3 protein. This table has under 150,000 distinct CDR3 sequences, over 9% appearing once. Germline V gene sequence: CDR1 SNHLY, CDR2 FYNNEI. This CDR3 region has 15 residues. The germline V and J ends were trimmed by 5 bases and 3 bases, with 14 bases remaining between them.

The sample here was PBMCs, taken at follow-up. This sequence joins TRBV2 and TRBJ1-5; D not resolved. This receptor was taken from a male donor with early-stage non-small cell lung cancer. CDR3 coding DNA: TGTGCCAGCAGTCTACGAGACGGGAACAATCAGCCCCAGCATTTT. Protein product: CASSLRDGNNQPQHF.